These 22 T cell receptor beta chains originate from one sample sequenced in a study of siplizumab effects on memory and regulatory T cells. Only in-frame clones appear in the TCRdb table, and some are missing; sequencing was by immunoSEQ multiplex PCR. The data show 26,000 or so clones, with about 79% seen just once and 20% to 25% held by the top ten. The sequenced sample was memory CD4+ T cells sorted from blood. The receptor source for this set is a human donor in good health.

This sequence joins TRBV5-5 and TRBJ1-3; D is undetermined. Trimming took 4 bases from V and 6 from J, leaving 11 bases between them. CDR3 length: 13 amino acids. Germline V gives CDR1 SGHKS, CDR2 YYEKEE (reference sequence). This CDR3 reads CASSPYSVNTIYF. DNA for the CDR3: TGTGCCAGCAGCCCCTATTCGGTAAACACCATATATTTT.

The CDR3 DNA follows: TGCGCCAGCAGCCAAATCCTGAACACTGAAGCTTTCTTT. This gives the protein CASSQILNTEAFF. V is TRBV4-3 and J is TRBJ1-1; D gene uncertain. This CDR3 spans 13 amino acids. The germline CDR1 and CDR2 sequences are LGHNA and YSLEER. Between the trimmed V and J ends, which lost 2 bases and 0 bases, there was a span of 4 bases.

A note on this clone: The junction departs from the called germline gene at one end, perhaps through a read error. This rearrangement joins TRBV7-2 to TRBJ2-5; no clear D gene. The CDR3 runs 12 residues. Per germline, CDR1 SGHTA and CDR2 FQGNSA. CDR3 coding DNA: TGTGCCAGCAGCTCACAATTCGAGGCCCATCACTTC. Residues: CASSSQFEAHHF.

The CDR3: CASSLAVPDEQYF. The CDR3 nucleotides are TGTGCCAGCAGCTTAGCGGTGCCCGACGAGCAGTACTTC. The V gene is TRBV11-3, the J gene TRBJ2-7; no clear D gene. CDR1 is SGHNT and CDR2 is YENEEA in the germline V gene. V shed 1 base and J shed 5 bases, with 9 bases lying between them. This CDR3 comprises 13 residues.

The gene calls are TRBV5-1 and TRBJ2-5, with 9 bases that match TRBD2. CDR1 and CDR2 (germline): SGHRS, YFSETQ. The CDR3 loop spans 15 amino acids. The ends lost 4 bases at V and 2 bases at J; junction bases unmatched: 6. Here the CDR3 reads CASSHTSGPQETQYF. CDR3 sequence (DNA): TGCGCCAGCAGCCACACTAGCGGGCCGCAAGAGACCCAGTACTTC.

In its sample, this clone was seen once. The chain carries TRBV5-6 and TRBJ1-5, with 8 bases lining up with TRBD1. This CDR3 is built from 15 residues. Germline assignment: CDR1 SGHDT and CDR2 YYEEEE. V was clipped by 3 bases and J by 7 bases; unmatched bases: 9. The CDR3 DNA is TGTGCCAGCAGCTCCGGACAGGGACGAAACCAGCCCCAGCATTTT. The encoded protein is CASSSGQGRNQPQHF.

This chain uses TRBV14 with TRBJ1-1, with 7 positions matching TRBD1. Per the germline V gene, CDR1 is SGHDN and CDR2 is FVKESK. V gave up 3 bases and J gave up 5 bases; unmatched junction bases: 6. The CDR3 sequence is 14 residues long. The DNA for the CDR3 is TGTGCCAGCAGCCAGCGAGCAGGGGGGACTGAAGCTTTCTTT. Its protein product is CASSQRAGGTEAFF.

The chain uses TRBV7-3 and TRBJ1-1; the D gene is possibly TRBD1 (5 bases). The germline CDR1 and CDR2 sequences are SGHTA and FQGTGA. V lost 3 bases, J lost 3 bases, and 8 bases lay in between. The CDR3 covers 13 residues. The CDR3 DNA sequence: TGTGCCAGCAGCTTTTCAGGGTACACTGAAGCTTTCTTT. This gives the protein CASSFSGYTEAFF.

This chain uses TRBV13 with TRBJ2-2; D may be TRBD2 (6 bases). V lost 5 bases, J lost 1 base, and 14 bases lay in between. The CDR3 runs 16 residues. Germline-derived CDR1 and CDR2 are PRHDT and FYEKMQ (reference sequence). CDR3 protein: CASSARLGMNTGELFF. The CDR3 nucleotides read TGTGCCAGCAGCGCCCGACTAGGGATGAACACCGGGGAGCTGTTTTTT.

The chain joins TRBV5-1 to TRBJ1-2, with D hard to call. The CDR3 spans 13 residues. Trimming removed 3 bases at V and 2 bases at J, with 8 bases between. Looked up from germline, CDR1 is SGHRS and CDR2 is YFSETQ. The CDR3 reads CASSSEANYGYTF. The CDR3 DNA follows: TGCGCCAGCAGCTCAGAAGCCAACTATGGCTACACCTTC.

The rearrangement uses TRBV15 and TRBJ1-1, with TRBD1 identical over 8 bases. Looked up from germline, CDR1 is LNHNV and CDR2 is YYDKDF (reference sequence). The CDR3 runs 17 residues. V was clipped by 0 bases and J by 4 bases; unmatched bases: 10. The CDR3 DNA follows: TGTGCCACCAGCAGAGATCGATCCCAGGGGGCGAGCACTGAAGCTTTCTTT. Protein sequence: CATSRDRSQGASTEAFF.

The rearrangement joins TRBV5-8 to TRBJ1-5; no firm D call. The germline CDR1 and CDR2 sequences are SGHTS and YDEGEE. The V gene lost 2 bases and the J gene lost 6 bases, with 12 bases spanning the gap. The CDR3 consists of 14 residues. Here the CDR3 reads CASSFSMSGQPQHF. The CDR3 nucleotides are TGTGCCAGCAGCTTCAGCATGTCCGGTCAGCCCCAGCATTTT.

The chain has TRBV7-9 and TRBJ1-6; D is unclear. V gave up 0 bases and J gave up 0 bases, with 15 bases separating them. Looked up from germline, CDR1 is SEHNR and CDR2 is FQNEAQ (reference sequence). CDR3 size: 19 residues. The CDR3 reads CASSLAVGLRTSYNSPLHF. The CDR3 bases are TGTGCCAGCAGCTTAGCGGTAGGGCTTCGGACCTCCTATAATTCACCCCTCCACTTT.

This clone was picked up a small number of times. This sequence joins TRBV18 and TRBJ2-5; D uncertain. From germline, CDR1 is KGHSH and CDR2 LQKENI. With 1 base removed from V and 5 bases from J, the gap between germline ends came to 8 bases. This CDR3 has 13 amino acids. The CDR3 DNA reads TGTGCCAGCTCACCACTAGAGTGGGAGACCCAGTACTTC. Translation: CASSPLEWETQYF.

The chain joins TRBV10-2 to TRBJ2-1; 12 nucleotides agree with TRBD2. V shed 6 bases and J 4 bases; nucleotides not matched to a gene: 1. Germline CDR1 reads WSHSY; CDR2 reads SAAADI. CDR3 size: 14 residues. In DNA, the CDR3 is TGCGCCAGCAGGGGGACTAGCGGGTACAATGAGCAGTTCTTC. Translation: CASRGTSGYNEQFF.

The rearrangement uses TRBV18 and TRBJ2-3; 7 nucleotides match TRBD2. CDR3 length equals 14 residues. Losses at the gene ends were 3 bases for V and 5 bases for J; bases not matched to a gene: 5. The V gene's germline CDR1 is KGHSH and CDR2 LQKENI. In nucleotides, the CDR3 is TGTGCCAGCTCACCCGCGGGAGCGCAAGATACGCAGTATTTT. This codes for CASSPAGAQDTQYF.

The chain is built from TRBV19 and TRBJ1-3; D gene ambiguous. The CDR3 extends over 16 amino acids. The ends were cut back, 4 bases at V and 3 bases at J, with 16 bases in the middle. Per the germline V gene, CDR1 is LNHDA and CDR2 is SQIVND (reference sequence). The CDR3 sequence is CASSRPGGLFGNTIYF. CDR3 nucleotides: TGTGCCAGTAGTAGGCCAGGCGGCCTCTTTGGAAACACCATATATTTT.

Remarks on this clone: At one of its ends the junction is not consistent with the germline gene, which may arise from a read error. The chain joins TRBV5-8 to TRBJ1-1, with D possibly TRBD1 on 6 matching bases. This CDR3 spans 16 amino acids. CDR1 and CDR2 (germline): SGHTS, YDEGEE. DNA for the CDR3: TGCGCCAGCAGCCGTGGACAGTGGGACGTGAACACTGAAGCTTTCTTT. Translation: CASSRGQWDVNTEAFF.

The V call is TRBV7-3, the J call TRBJ2-1; maybe TRBD2 (6 bases). V dropped 3 bases and J dropped 9 bases, with 12 bases sitting between them. The CDR3 is made up of 13 amino acids. Per germline, CDR1 SGHTA and CDR2 FQGTGA. This CDR3 is CASSFPGAAEQFF. CDR3 in DNA: TGTGCCAGCAGCTTCCCGGGAGCAGCTGAGCAGTTCTTC.

The chain has TRBV5-4 and TRBJ1-1; D gene unclear. The CDR3 is made up of 13 amino acids. Trimming stripped 3 bases from V and 1 base from J, with 7 bases between. Looked up from germline, CDR1 is SGHNT and CDR2 is YYREEE (reference sequence). The CDR3 sequence: CASSWDRNTEAFF. CDR3 nucleotides: TGTGCCAGCAGCTGGGATCGGAACACTGAAGCTTTCTTT.

The V call is TRBV29-1, the J call TRBJ2-1; TRBD2 matches at 9 bases. The germline V gene encodes CDR1 SQVTM and CDR2 ANQGSEA. The CDR3 runs 13 residues. Germline trimming cut 6 bases from V and 9 bases from J; bases unmatched to any gene: 9. In DNA, the CDR3 is TGCAGCGTATCGGTAGCGGGAGCCACTGAGCAGTTCTTC. Protein: CSVSVAGATEQFF.

The chain has TRBV11-2 and TRBJ2-5; D is tentatively TRBD1 or TRBD2 (5 bases each). V gave up 6 bases and J gave up 1 base, with 12 bases separating them. The CDR3 is 14 residues long. Germline V CDR1 and CDR2: SGHAT, FQNNGV. CDR3 sequence: CASSFPGTQETQYF. CDR3 nucleotides: TGTGCCAGCAGTTTTCCAGGGACCCAAGAGACCCAGTACTTC.